These 29 T cell receptor beta chains originate from one sample sequenced in a study of T cells in narcolepsy. Repertoires were generated with immunoSEQ multiplex PCR, while TCRdb's copy carries only in-frame clones and drops some. The sample records tens of thousands of clones, around 83% being singletons. Source material: memory (CD45RA-) CD4+ T cells from blood. Receptors were obtained from a human donor in good health.

The J gene is TRBJ1-2, the V gene TRBV29-1, with D unclear. The V gene lost 6 bases and the J gene lost 6 bases, with 8 bases spanning the gap. The CDR3 is 10 amino acids. In germline, CDR1 is SQVTM, CDR2 ANQGSEA. The CDR3 DNA follows: TGCAGCGTCTTCCTGGATGGCTACACCTTC. This translates into CSVFLDGYTF.

The J gene is TRBJ2-1, the V gene TRBV10-3; possible D gene TRBD1, 6 bases. Germline V gene data show CDR1 as ENHRY and CDR2 as SYGVKD. The CDR3 contains 15 residues. V lost 10 bases and J 4 bases, leaving 20 bases between the germline ends. As DNA, the CDR3 is TGTGCCACCTCTCCTCGACAGGACTTTTACAATGAGCAGTTCTTC. It codes for CATSPRQDFYNEQFF.

CDR3 coding DNA: TGTGCCAGCAGCTTACAGGAGACCCAGTACTTC. Translated: CASSLQETQYF. V and J are TRBV11-2 and TRBJ2-5; D not certain. The V gene's germline CDR1 is SGHAT and CDR2 FQNNGV. The V and J ends lost 2 bases and 5 bases respectively, with 3 bases between them. The CDR3 covers 11 residues.

On this clone: Other nucleotide sequences in the sample specify the same CDR3. The CDR3, as DNA: TGTGCCAGTAGTGAGACGGGGCGGGGAGATACGCAGTATTTT. Its translation is CASSETGRGDTQYF. This rearrangement joins TRBV19 to TRBJ2-3; weak D call: TRBD2 (6 bases). This CDR3 has 14 amino acids. The germline gives CDR1 LNHDA, CDR2 SQIVND (reference sequence). V was shortened by 5 bases and J by 5 bases, with 14 bases between the two germline ends.

The rearrangement links TRBV9 to TRBJ1-4; the D is unclear. CDR1 and CDR2 (germline): SGDLS, YYNGEE. V was clipped by 4 bases and J by 4 bases, with 8 bases between them. The CDR3 consists of 13 residues. The DNA for the CDR3 is TGTGCCAGCAGCACGGGCCGTAATGAAAAACTGTTTTTT. Its protein product is CASSTGRNEKLFF.

The chain links TRBV6-5 to TRBJ1-2; 7 bases are shared with TRBD1. CDR1 is MNHEY, CDR2 SVGAGI, per germline. The CDR3 extends over 14 amino acids. After removal of 7 bases from V and 4 bases from J, the junction contained 9 bases not matched to a gene. This CDR3 reads CASTLTGSGYGYTF. The CDR3 nucleotides are TGTGCCAGCACTTTGACAGGGTCGGGCTATGGCTACACCTTC.

The chain's CDR3 is CASSLGAGNEQFF. DNA for the CDR3: TGTGCCAGCAGCTTAGGTGCGGGAAATGAGCAGTTCTTC. This chain connects TRBV13 to TRBJ2-1; possible D gene TRBD2, 6 bases. There are 13 residues in the CDR3. The V gene lost 0 bases and the J gene lost 7 bases, with 7 bases spanning the gap. CDR1 and CDR2 (germline): PRHDT, FYEKMQ (reference sequence).

The V gene is TRBV2, the J gene TRBJ2-3; D possibly corresponds to TRBD1 (6 bases). Germline values: CDR1 SNHLY, CDR2 FYNNEI. V gave up 4 bases and J gave up 4 bases, with 9 bases separating them. The CDR3 sequence is 13 residues long. The CDR3 coding sequence is TGTGCCAGCAGTGCTTCAGGGGCAGATACGCAGTATTTT. It translates to CASSASGADTQYF.

The chain combines TRBV9 with TRBJ2-1; 12 bases line up with TRBD2. The CDR3 covers 16 residues. CDR1 is SGDLS, CDR2 YYNGEE, per germline. The V segment lost 3 bases and the J segment 3 bases; nucleotides outside the gene matches: 4. The chain's CDR3 is CASSAKGLAGYNEQFF. In nucleotides, the CDR3 is TGTGCCAGCAGCGCTAAGGGACTAGCGGGCTACAATGAGCAGTTCTTC. Full variable domain (outside the CDR3, taken from reference TRBV9 and TRBJ2-1): DSGVTQTPKHLITATGQRVTLRCSPRSGDLSVYWYQQSLDQGLQFLIQYYNGEERAKGNILERFSAQQFPDLHSELNLSSLELGDSALYFCASSAKGLAGYNEQFFGPGTRLTVL.

V and J are TRBV28 and TRBJ2-2; D unclear. The CDR3 totals 15 residues. Germline lookup yields CDR1 MDHEN and CDR2 SYDVKM. V was pared by 2 bases and J by 2 bases, with 9 bases between. The CDR3 sequence: CASSLKSDNTGELFF. The CDR3 region has the DNA TGTGCCAGCAGTTTAAAGAGCGATAACACCGGGGAGCTGTTTTTT.

This clone was seen only a few times. The chain couples TRBV5-1 to TRBJ1-1; no definite D call. CDR3 length: 13 amino acids. Trimming removed 3 bases from V and 0 bases from J, with 6 bases in between. The germline V gene has CDR1 SGHRS and CDR2 YFSETQ. For the CDR3, the DNA is TGCGCCAGCAGCTCACAGCTGAACACTGAAGCTTTCTTT. It is translated as CASSSQLNTEAFF.

This chain links TRBV10-3 with TRBJ2-1; 10 bases align to TRBD1. Looked up from germline, CDR1 is ENHRY and CDR2 is SYGVKD. V shed 6 bases, J shed 8 bases, and the junction held 4 bases outside the gene matches. The CDR3 totals 13 residues. The CDR3 here is CAIRGTGDDEQFF. Written as DNA, the CDR3 is TGTGCCATCAGAGGGACAGGGGATGATGAGCAGTTCTTC.

The chain is built from TRBV28 and TRBJ2-4; 8 bases match TRBD1. The junction had 9 bases not matched to a gene; V was cut back by 6 bases and J by 8 bases. The CDR3 has 14 amino acids. Germline V gene data show CDR1 as MDHEN and CDR2 as SYDVKM. As DNA, the CDR3 is TGTGCCAGCAGCCCAGCAGGGGGCGGGTACATTCAGTACTTC. As protein: CASSPAGGGYIQYF.

The chain carries TRBV2 and TRBJ1-5, with no clear D. The length of the CDR3 is 15 residues. Germline-derived CDR1 and CDR2 are SNHLY and FYNNEI. Trimming removed 8 bases from V and 0 bases from J, with 14 bases in between. CDR3 nucleotides: TGTGCCAGCCAACAGTCCACTACTAGCAATCAGCCCCAGCATTTT. It codes for CASQQSTTSNQPQHF. Combining the CDR3 with reference TRBV2 and TRBJ1-5 gives the whole variable domain EPEVTQTPSHQVTQMGQEVILRCVPISNHLYFYWYRQILGQKVEFLVSFYNNEISEKSEIFDDQFSVERPDGSNFTLKIRSTKLEDSAMYFCASQQSTTSNQPQHFGDGTRLSIL.

This rearrangement joins TRBV6-4 to TRBJ1-2; TRBD1 agrees at 7 bases. Germline V lookup: CDR1 MRHNA, CDR2 SNTAGT. This CDR3 is 16 amino acids long. Losses at the gene ends were 6 bases for V and 4 bases for J; bases not matched to a gene: 14. The CDR3, as DNA: TGTGCCAGCAGCCCGACAGTGGGTGACAGGGTCTATGGCTACACCTTC. Protein sequence: CASSPTVGDRVYGYTF.

V is TRBV11-2 and J is TRBJ1-4, with D unresolved. This CDR3 contains 13 residues. V was shortened by 3 bases and J by 3 bases, with 5 bases between the two germline ends. Germline lookup yields CDR1 SGHAT and CDR2 FQNNGV. CDR3 amino acids: CASSFGANEKLFF. CDR3 nucleotide sequence: TGTGCCAGCAGCTTCGGCGCTAATGAAAAACTGTTTTTT.

V and J are TRBV6-1 and TRBJ1-4, with 8 bases identical to TRBD1. This CDR3 has 14 residues. CDR1 and CDR2 (germline): MNHNS, SASEGT. The ends lost 3 bases at V and 8 bases at J; junction bases unmatched: 5. In DNA form, the CDR3 reads TGTGCCAGCAGTGACTACAGGGGGTTGGAAAAACTGTTTTTT. It translates to CASSDYRGLEKLFF.

The rearrangement joins TRBV6-5 to TRBJ1-1, with no clear D. Between the trimmed V and J ends, which lost 2 bases and 10 bases, there was a span of 17 bases. Germline CDR1 and CDR2: MNHEY and SVGAGI. The CDR3 is made up of 14 amino acids. The CDR3 nucleotides read TGTGCCAGCAGTTACCGTCAGAGTGCTGAGGGAGCTTTCTTT. Protein product: CASSYRQSAEGAFF.

A few counts support this clone. Other DNA sequences in the same sample also yield this CDR3. V and J are TRBV30 and TRBJ2-3; D unclear. The V gene's germline CDR1 is GTSNPN and CDR2 SVGIG (reference sequence). V was trimmed by 0 bases and J by 5 bases, leaving 9 bases between them. The CDR3 is 13 residues long. The CDR3: CAWSVRARDTQYF. The CDR3 region has the DNA TGTGCCTGGAGTGTACGGGCGAGAGATACGCAGTATTTT.

The chain links TRBV2 to TRBJ1-2; 8 bases map to TRBD1. This CDR3 contains 13 residues. Germline assignment: CDR1 SNHLY and CDR2 FYNNEI. V shed 4 bases, J shed 6 bases, and the junction held 4 bases outside the gene matches. In DNA, the CDR3 is TGTGCCAGCAGTGGCCAGGGGGCCGATGGCTACACCTTC. Amino acid sequence: CASSGQGADGYTF.

The V gene is TRBV10-2, the J gene TRBJ1-5; D ambiguous. This CDR3 has 13 amino acids. Germline assignment: CDR1 WSHSY and CDR2 SAAADI. V lost 0 bases to trimming and J lost 6 bases, with 6 bases between them. The CDR3, as DNA: TGCGCCAGCAGTGAGTCTTGGAGTCAGCCCCAGCATTTT. The encoded protein is CASSESWSQPQHF.

The V call is TRBV7-2, the J call TRBJ2-1; D is unresolved. This CDR3 is 13 amino acids long. The V gene lost 2 bases and the J gene lost 7 bases, with 9 bases spanning the gap. The V gene's germline CDR1 is SGHTA and CDR2 FQGNSA. The DNA of the CDR3 is TGTGCCAGCAGCTTAATTGTGGAGAATGAGCAGTTCTTC. It codes for CASSLIVENEQFF. Using reference TRBV7-2 and TRBJ2-1 for the parts outside the CDR3, the full variable domain is GAGVSQSPSNKVTEKGKDVELRCDPISGHTALYWYRQSLGQGLEFLIYFQGNSAPDKSGLPSDRFSAERTGGSVSTLTIQRTQQEDSAVYLCASSLIVENEQFFGPGTRLTVL.

The CDR3 is CASSSRGTSGGLPNEQFF. Written as DNA, the CDR3 is TGTGCCAGCAGCTCAAGAGGGACTAGCGGGGGCCTCCCCAATGAGCAGTTCTTC. V usage is TRBV7-2 and J usage is TRBJ2-1; the match to TRBD2 covers 14 bases. Germline CDR1 reads SGHTA; CDR2 reads FQGNSA. This CDR3 has 18 residues. With V trimmed by 4 bases and J by 6 bases, 11 bases remained unmatched.

The CDR3 loop reads CASSESGNEQYF. DNA of the CDR3: TGCGCCAGCAGTGAGTCAGGAAACGAGCAGTACTTC. This chain connects TRBV10-2 to TRBJ2-7; no clear D gene. Germline CDR1 WSHSY, CDR2 SAAADI. Trimming left V 0 bases short and J 5 bases short, with 5 bases between. This CDR3 contains 12 residues.

The rearrangement joins TRBV4-3 to TRBJ2-3, with TRBD2 matching 10 bases. Unmatched junction bases numbered 6, after V lost 2 bases and J lost 4 bases. This CDR3 comprises 16 residues. Germline CDR1 is LGHNA and CDR2 is YSLEER. The DNA of the CDR3 is TGCGCCAGCAGCCAATTTTTTAGCGGGGGGCCAGATACGCAGTATTTT. Its protein is CASSQFFSGGPDTQYF.

V and J are TRBV4-2 and TRBJ1-1; D is perhaps TRBD1 (6 bases). CDR3 size: 17 residues. V was clipped by 3 bases and J by 2 bases, with 19 bases between them. Germline V CDR1 and CDR2: LGHNA, YNFKEQ. DNA of the CDR3: TGTGCCAGCAGCCAGGAAGACAGGCCGGGCCCTAACACTGAAGCTTTCTTT. Amino acid sequence: CASSQEDRPGPNTEAFF.

The J gene is TRBJ2-5, the V gene TRBV15; 8 bases match TRBD2. The last part of the DNA fits TRBJ2-7 better; the J call may be wrong. The CDR3 length is 16 residues. Per germline, CDR1 LNHNV and CDR2 YYDKDF (reference sequence). The CDR3, as DNA: TGTGCCACCAGCTTTAGGGTAGCGGGGTCGAAGGACGAGCAGTACTTC. It is translated as CATSFRVAGSKDEQYF.

The gene calls are TRBV19 and TRBJ2-2; TRBD1 matches at 7 bases. Germline trimming cut 7 bases from V and 5 bases from J; bases unmatched to any gene: 7. The length of the CDR3 is 14 residues. The germline CDR1 and CDR2 sequences are LNHDA and SQIVND (reference sequence). CDR3 region: CASKITGVTGELFF. The CDR3 coding sequence is TGTGCCAGTAAAATAACAGGGGTTACCGGGGAGCTGTTTTTT.

J is TRBJ2-1 and V is TRBV28; no definite D call. Germline V lookup: CDR1 MDHEN, CDR2 SYDVKM. V was trimmed by 6 bases and J by 5 bases, leaving 8 bases between them. CDR3 length equals 12 residues. The CDR3 DNA sequence: TGTGCCAGCAGCCTTCAGGACAATGAGCAGTTCTTC. It encodes CASSLQDNEQFF. Full variable domain (outside the CDR3, taken from reference TRBV28 and TRBJ2-1): DVKVTQSSRYLVKRTGEKVFLECVQDMDHENMFWYRQDPGLGLRLIYFSYDVKMKEKGDIPEGYSVSREKKERFSLILESASTNQTSMYLCASSLQDNEQFFGPGTRLTVL.